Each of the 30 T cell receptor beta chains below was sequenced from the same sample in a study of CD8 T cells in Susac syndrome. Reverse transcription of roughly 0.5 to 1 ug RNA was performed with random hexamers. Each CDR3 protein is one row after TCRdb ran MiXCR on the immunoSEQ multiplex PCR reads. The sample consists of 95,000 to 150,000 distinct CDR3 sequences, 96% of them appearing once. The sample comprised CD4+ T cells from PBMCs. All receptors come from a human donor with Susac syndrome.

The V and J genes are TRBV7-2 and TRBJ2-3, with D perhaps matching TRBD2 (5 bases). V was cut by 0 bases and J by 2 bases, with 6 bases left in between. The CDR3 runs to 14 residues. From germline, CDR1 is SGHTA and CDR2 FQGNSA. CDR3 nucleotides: TGTGCCAGCAGCTTAGCAGCGGACACAGATACGCAGTATTTT. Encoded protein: CASSLAADTDTQYF. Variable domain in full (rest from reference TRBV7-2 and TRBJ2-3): GAGVSQSPSNKVTEKGKDVELRCDPISGHTALYWYRQSLGQGLEFLIYFQGNSAPDKSGLPSDRFSAERTGGSVSTLTIQRTQQEDSAVYLCASSLAADTDTQYFGPGTRLTVL.

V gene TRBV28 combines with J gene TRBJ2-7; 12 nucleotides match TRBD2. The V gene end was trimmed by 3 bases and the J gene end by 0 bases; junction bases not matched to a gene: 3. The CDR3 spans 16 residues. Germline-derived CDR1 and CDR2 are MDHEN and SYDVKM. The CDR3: CASSFSLAGGSYEQYF. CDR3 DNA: TGTGCCAGCAGTTTCTCACTAGCGGGGGGCTCCTACGAGCAGTACTTC.

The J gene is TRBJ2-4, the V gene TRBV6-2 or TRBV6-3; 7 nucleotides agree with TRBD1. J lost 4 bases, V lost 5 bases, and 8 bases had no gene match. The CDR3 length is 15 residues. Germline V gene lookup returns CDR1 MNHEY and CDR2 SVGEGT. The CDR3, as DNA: TGTGCCAGCAGTCCCTATGGACAGGAGAAAAACATTCAGTACTTC. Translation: CASSPYGQEKNIQYF.

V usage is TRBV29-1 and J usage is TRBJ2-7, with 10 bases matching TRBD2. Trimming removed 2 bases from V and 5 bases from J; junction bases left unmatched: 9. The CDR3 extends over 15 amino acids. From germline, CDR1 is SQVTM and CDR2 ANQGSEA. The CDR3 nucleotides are TGCAGCGTTGAATATCGGCTAGCGGGAGAAAACGAGCAGTACTTC. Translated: CSVEYRLAGENEQYF.

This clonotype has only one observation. This CDR3 reads CASSGRDTDYNEQFF. In nucleotides, the CDR3 is TGTGCCAGCTCGGGCAGGGATACGGACTACAATGAGCAGTTCTTC. V and J are TRBV9 and TRBJ2-1; possible D gene TRBD1, 5 bases. Germline V CDR1 and CDR2: SGDLS, YYNGEE. The CDR3 length is 15 residues. V was trimmed by 7 bases and J by 3 bases, leaving 17 bases between them.

The CDR3 DNA is TGCAGTGCTAGCGGGTCCTTATTACTGGAGACCCAGTACTTC. It specifies CSASGSLLLETQYF. The chain couples TRBV20-1 to TRBJ2-5; D uncertain. The CDR3 spans 14 residues. Germline V gives CDR1 DFQATT, CDR2 SNEGSKA (reference sequence). The V and J ends lost 3 bases and 5 bases respectively, with 16 bases between them.

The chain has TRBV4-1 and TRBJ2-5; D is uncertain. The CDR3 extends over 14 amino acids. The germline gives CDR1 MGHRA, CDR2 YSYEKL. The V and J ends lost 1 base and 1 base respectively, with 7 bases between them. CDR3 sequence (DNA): TGCGCCAGCAGCCAAGTAGCAGGCCAAGAGACCCAGTACTTC. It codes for CASSQVAGQETQYF.

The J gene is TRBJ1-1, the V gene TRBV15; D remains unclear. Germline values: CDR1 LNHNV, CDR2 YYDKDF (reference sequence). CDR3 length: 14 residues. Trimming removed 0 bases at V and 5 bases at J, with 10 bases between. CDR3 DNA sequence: TGTGCCACCAGCAGAGAGCCCAGCGCAACTGAAGCTTTCTTT. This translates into CATSREPSATEAFF.

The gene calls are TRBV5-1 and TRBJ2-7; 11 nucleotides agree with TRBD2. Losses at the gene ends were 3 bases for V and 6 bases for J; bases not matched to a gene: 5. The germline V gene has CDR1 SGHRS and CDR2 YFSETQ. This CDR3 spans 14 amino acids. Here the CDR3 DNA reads TGCGCCAGCAGCTCGACTAGCGGGAAAACCGAGCAGTACTTC. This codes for CASSSTSGKTEQYF.

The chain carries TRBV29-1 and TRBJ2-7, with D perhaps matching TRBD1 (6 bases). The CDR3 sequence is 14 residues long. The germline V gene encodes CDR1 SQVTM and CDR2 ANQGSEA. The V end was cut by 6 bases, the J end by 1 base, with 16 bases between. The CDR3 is CSVGARGRSYEQYF. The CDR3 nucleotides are TGCAGCGTAGGGGCCAGGGGACGGTCCTACGAGCAGTACTTC.

In nucleotides, the CDR3 is TGCAGTGCTAGAGATGTGAGGTTGCCCCAGCATTTT. It yields the protein CSARDVRLPQHF. This chain connects TRBV20-1 to TRBJ1-5; D is uncertain. CDR1 is DFQATT and CDR2 is SNEGSKA in the germline V gene (reference sequence). Trimming took off 0 bases at V and 9 bases at J, with 9 bases between the two ends. CDR3 length equals 12 residues.

The DNA for the CDR3 is TGTGCCAGTAGTATAGCCTTTCGGCGGAATGAGCAGTTCTTC. Amino acid sequence: CASSIAFRRNEQFF. The chain is built from TRBV19 and TRBJ2-1; D remains unclear. Trimming stripped 1 base from V and 7 bases from J, with 11 bases between. Germline V gene lookup returns CDR1 LNHDA and CDR2 SQIVND (reference sequence). The CDR3 consists of 14 residues.

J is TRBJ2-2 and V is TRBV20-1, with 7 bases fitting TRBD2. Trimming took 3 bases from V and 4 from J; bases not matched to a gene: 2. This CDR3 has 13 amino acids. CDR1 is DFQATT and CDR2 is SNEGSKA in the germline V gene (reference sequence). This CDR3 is CSASLAVTGELFF. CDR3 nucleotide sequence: TGCAGTGCTAGCCTAGCGGTCACCGGGGAGCTGTTTTTT.

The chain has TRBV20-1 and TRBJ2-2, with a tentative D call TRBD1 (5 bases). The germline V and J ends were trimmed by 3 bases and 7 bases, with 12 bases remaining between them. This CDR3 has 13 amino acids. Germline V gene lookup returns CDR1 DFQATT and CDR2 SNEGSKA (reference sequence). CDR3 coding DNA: TGCAGTGCTAGGGGGCCAGGAGTCGGGGAGCTGTTTTTT. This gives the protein CSARGPGVGELFF.

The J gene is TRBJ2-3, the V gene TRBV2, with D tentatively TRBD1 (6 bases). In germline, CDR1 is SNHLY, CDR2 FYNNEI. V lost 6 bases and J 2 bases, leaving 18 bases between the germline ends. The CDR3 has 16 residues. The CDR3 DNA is TGTGCCAGCAGGACCACAGGGTCACTATTCACAGATACGCAGTATTTT. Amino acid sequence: CASRTTGSLFTDTQYF. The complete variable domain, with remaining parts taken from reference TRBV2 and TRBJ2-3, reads EPEVTQTPSHQVTQMGQEVILRCVPISNHLYFYWYRQILGQKVEFLVSFYNNEISEKSEIFDDQFSVERPDGSNFTLKIRSTKLEDSAMYFCASRTTGSLFTDTQYFGPGTRLTVL.

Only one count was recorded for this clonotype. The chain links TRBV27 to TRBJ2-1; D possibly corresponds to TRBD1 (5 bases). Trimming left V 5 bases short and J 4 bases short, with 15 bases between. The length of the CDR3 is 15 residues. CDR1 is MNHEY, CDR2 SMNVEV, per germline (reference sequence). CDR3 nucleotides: TGTGCCAGCAGTCCACAGGTGGCTAGGTACAATGAGCAGTTCTTC. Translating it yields CASSPQVARYNEQFF.

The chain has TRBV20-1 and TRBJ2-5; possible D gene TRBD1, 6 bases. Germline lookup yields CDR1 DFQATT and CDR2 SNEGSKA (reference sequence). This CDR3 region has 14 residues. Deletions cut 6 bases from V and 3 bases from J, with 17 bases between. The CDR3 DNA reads TGCAGTGCGACGCCGGGACACCCGAAAGAGACCCAGTACTTC. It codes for CSATPGHPKETQYF.

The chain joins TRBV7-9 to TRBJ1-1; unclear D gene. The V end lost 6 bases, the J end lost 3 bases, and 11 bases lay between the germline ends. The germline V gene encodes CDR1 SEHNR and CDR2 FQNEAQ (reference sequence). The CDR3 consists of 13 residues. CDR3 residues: CASSQGRDTEAFF. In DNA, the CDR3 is TGTGCCAGCAGTCAAGGGAGGGACACTGAAGCTTTCTTT.

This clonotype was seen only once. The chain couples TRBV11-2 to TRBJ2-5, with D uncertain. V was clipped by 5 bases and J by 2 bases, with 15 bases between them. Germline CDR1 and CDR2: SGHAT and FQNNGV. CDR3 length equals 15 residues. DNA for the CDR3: TGTGCCAGCAGCCCCCATACTGGAGAACAAGAGACCCAGTACTTC. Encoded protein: CASSPHTGEQETQYF.

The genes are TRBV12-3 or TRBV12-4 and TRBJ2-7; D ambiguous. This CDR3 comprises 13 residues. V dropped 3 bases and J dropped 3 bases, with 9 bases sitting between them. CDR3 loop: CASSFGPLYEQYF. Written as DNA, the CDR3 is TGTGCCAGCAGTTTTGGACCACTCTACGAGCAGTACTTC.

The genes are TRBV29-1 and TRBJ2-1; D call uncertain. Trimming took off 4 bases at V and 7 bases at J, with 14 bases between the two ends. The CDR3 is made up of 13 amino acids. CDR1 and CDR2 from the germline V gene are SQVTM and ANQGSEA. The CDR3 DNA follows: TGCAGCGTTGGAAAGACGAACGGGAATGAGCAGTTCTTC. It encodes CSVGKTNGNEQFF.

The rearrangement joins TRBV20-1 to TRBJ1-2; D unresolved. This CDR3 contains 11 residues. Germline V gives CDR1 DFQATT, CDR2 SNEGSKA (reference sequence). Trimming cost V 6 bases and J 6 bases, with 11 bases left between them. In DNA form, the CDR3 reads TGCAGTGCATCCTGGGCAGATGGCTACACCTTC. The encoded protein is CSASWADGYTF.

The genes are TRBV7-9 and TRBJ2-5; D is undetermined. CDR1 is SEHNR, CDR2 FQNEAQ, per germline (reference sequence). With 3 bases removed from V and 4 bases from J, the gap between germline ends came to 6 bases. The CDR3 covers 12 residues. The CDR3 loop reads CASSFSGETQYF. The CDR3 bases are TGTGCCAGCAGCTTTAGTGGAGAGACCCAGTACTTC.

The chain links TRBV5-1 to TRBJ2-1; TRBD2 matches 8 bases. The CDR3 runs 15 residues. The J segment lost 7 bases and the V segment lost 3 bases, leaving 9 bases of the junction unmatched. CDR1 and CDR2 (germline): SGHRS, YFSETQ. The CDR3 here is CASSSTSGGGNEQFF. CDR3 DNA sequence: TGCGCCAGCAGCTCTACTAGCGGAGGTGGGAATGAGCAGTTCTTC.

For the CDR3, the DNA is TGCGCCAGCAGCTTGGCGGCTAGTGTCATCTACAATGAGCAGTTCTTC. Its protein is CASSLAASVIYNEQFF. The V and J genes are TRBV5-1 and TRBJ2-1; D is unresolved. The germline V gene encodes CDR1 SGHRS and CDR2 YFSETQ. Trimming took off 0 bases at V and 3 bases at J, with 13 bases between the two ends. The CDR3 is 16 amino acids.

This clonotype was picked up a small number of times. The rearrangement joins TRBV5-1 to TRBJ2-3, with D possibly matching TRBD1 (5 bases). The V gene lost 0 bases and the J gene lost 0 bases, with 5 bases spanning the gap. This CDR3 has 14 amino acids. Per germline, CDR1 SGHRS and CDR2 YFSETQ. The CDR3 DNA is TGCGCCAGCAGCTTGGGACAGAGCACAGATACGCAGTATTTT. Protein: CASSLGQSTDTQYF.

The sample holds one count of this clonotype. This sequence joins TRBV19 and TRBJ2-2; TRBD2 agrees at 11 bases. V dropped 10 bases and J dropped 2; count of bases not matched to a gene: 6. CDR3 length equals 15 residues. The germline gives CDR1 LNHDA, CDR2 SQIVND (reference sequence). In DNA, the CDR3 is TGTGCCACTAATAGCGGGAGGGTCAACACCGGGGAGCTGTTTTTT. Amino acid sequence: CATNSGRVNTGELFF.

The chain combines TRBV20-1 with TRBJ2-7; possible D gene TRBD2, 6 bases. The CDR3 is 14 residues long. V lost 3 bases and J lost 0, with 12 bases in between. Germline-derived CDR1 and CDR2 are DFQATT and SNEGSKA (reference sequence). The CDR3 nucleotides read TGCAGTGCTAGTCGGGACTCCGTCTCCTACGAGCAGTACTTC. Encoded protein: CSASRDSVSYEQYF.

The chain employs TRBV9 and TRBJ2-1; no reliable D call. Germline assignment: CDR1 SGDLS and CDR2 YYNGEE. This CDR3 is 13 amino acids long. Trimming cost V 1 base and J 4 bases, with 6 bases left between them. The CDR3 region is CASSVLNYNEQFF. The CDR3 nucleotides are TGTGCCAGCAGCGTATTAAATTACAATGAGCAGTTCTTC.

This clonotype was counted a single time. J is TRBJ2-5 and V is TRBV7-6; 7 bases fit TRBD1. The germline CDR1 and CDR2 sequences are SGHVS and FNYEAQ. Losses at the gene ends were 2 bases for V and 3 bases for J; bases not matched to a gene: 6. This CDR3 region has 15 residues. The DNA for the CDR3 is TGTGCCAGCAGCTTACGACAGGGTGCGGAAGAGACCCAGTACTTC. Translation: CASSLRQGAEETQYF.